These 31 T cell receptor beta chains were sequenced from one sample in a study of OX40 agonist ivuxolimab in advanced cancers. Some clones are missing from TCRdb's copy, which holds only in-frame ones; the method was immunoSEQ multiplex PCR. The repertoire holds about 75,000 clones, around 83% seen once, with roughly 15% in the top ten. The sample was CD4+ or CD8+ T cells sorted from blood, taken in a trial of the OX40 agonist ivuxolimab. The receptors derive from an adult with an advanced solid tumor such as melanoma, head and neck, liver or kidney cancer.

This chain uses TRBV18 with TRBJ2-3; D might be TRBD2 (6 bases). Germline V CDR1 and CDR2: KGHSH, LQKENI. V was trimmed by 3 bases and J by 5 bases, leaving 21 bases between them. This CDR3 has 17 amino acids. The CDR3 nucleotides are TGTGCCAGCTCACCCTTCGGGACCCGAAGGGACTTAGATACGCAGTATTTT. It specifies CASSPFGTRRDLDTQYF.

This clone appeared a single time. CDR3: CASSQPKGDRAQGQYF. The DNA of the CDR3 is TGCGCCAGCAGCCAACCTAAGGGGGACAGGGCACAGGGGCAGTACTTC. V gene TRBV4-1 combines with J gene TRBJ2-7, with 9 positions matching TRBD1. The V and J ends lost 2 bases and 9 bases, in that order; junction bases with no gene match: 14. There are 16 residues in the CDR3. Germline V gene lookup returns CDR1 MGHRA and CDR2 YSYEKL.

The V gene is TRBV2, the J gene TRBJ2-3; D is perhaps TRBD2 (5 bases). V was clipped by 6 bases and J by 4 bases, with 8 bases between them. The CDR3 consists of 12 residues. Germline V gene lookup returns CDR1 SNHLY and CDR2 FYNNEI. This CDR3 is CASRTLADTQYF. Here the CDR3 DNA reads TGTGCCAGCAGAACACTAGCAGATACGCAGTATTTT.

The chain carries TRBV6-1 and TRBJ2-1; D might be TRBD1 or TRBD2, each matching 5 bases. V lost 2 bases, J lost 9 bases, and 20 bases lay in between. The CDR3 length is 16 residues. CDR1 is MNHNS, CDR2 SASEGT, per germline. The CDR3 nucleotides read TGTGCCAGCAGTGAACCCCTGGGGGTCGCTTTTGGTGAGCAGTTCTTC. The encoded protein is CASSEPLGVAFGEQFF.

CDR3 nucleotides: TGTGCCAGCAGCTTTTTCGGACGGCTAGAGACCCAGTACTTC. Its protein product is CASSFFGRLETQYF. The rearrangement joins TRBV11-2 to TRBJ2-5; no definite D call. Germline V gene lookup returns CDR1 SGHAT and CDR2 FQNNGV. The CDR3 runs 14 residues. Trimming left V 3 bases short and J 4 bases short, with 12 bases between. Combining the CDR3 with reference TRBV11-2 and TRBJ2-5 gives the whole variable domain EAGVAQSPRYKIIEKRQSVAFWCNPISGHATLYWYQQILGQGPKLLIQFQNNGVVDDSQLPKDRFSAERLKGVDSTLKIQPAKLEDSAVYLCASSFFGRLETQYFGPGTRLLVL.

The chain links TRBV5-4 to TRBJ2-1; 8 bases agree with TRBD1. The V segment lost 0 bases and the J segment 7 bases; nucleotides outside the gene matches: 6. Germline assignment: CDR1 SGHNT and CDR2 YYREEE (reference sequence). The CDR3 loop spans 15 amino acids. The CDR3 here is CASSLAGGRGNEQFF. CDR3 sequence (DNA): TGTGCCAGCAGCTTGGCAGGGGGCAGAGGAAATGAGCAGTTCTTC.

The chain recombines TRBV6-1 with TRBJ2-7, with TRBD1 matching over 10 bases. Per the germline V gene, CDR1 is MNHNS and CDR2 is SASEGT. The V gene end was trimmed by 3 bases and the J gene end by 3 bases; junction bases not matched to a gene: 2. The CDR3 has 14 residues. The CDR3, as DNA: TGTGCCAGCAGTGAGGGGGACAGGGGCTACGAGCAGTACTTC. Translating gives CASSEGDRGYEQYF.

This chain uses TRBV28 with TRBJ2-5; 7 bases align to TRBD2. Near its end, the DNA agrees better with TRBJ2-7, so the J call may be wrong. Per the germline V gene, CDR1 is MDHEN and CDR2 is SYDVKM. The CDR3 consists of 17 residues. This CDR3 reads CASSLSIKASGPYEQYF. CDR3 DNA: TGTGCCAGCAGTTTAAGCATAAAGGCTAGCGGACCCTACGAGCAGTACTTC.

The genes are TRBV10-3 and TRBJ2-2; no firm D call. The V end lost 1 base, the J end lost 6 bases, and 3 bases lay between the germline ends. There are 12 residues in the CDR3. Germline CDR1 reads ENHRY; CDR2 reads SYGVKD. CDR3 nucleotide sequence: TGTGCCATCAGTGAGTTACCCGGGGAGCTGTTTTTT. It translates to CAISELPGELFF.

This clone appeared a single time. The CDR3 region is CASSGLVGEETQYF. CDR3 DNA sequence: TGTGCCAGCAGTGGACTAGTTGGAGAAGAGACCCAGTACTTC. This rearrangement joins TRBV2 to TRBJ2-5, with D perhaps matching TRBD2 (6 bases). Germline V gene data show CDR1 as SNHLY and CDR2 as FYNNEI. Trimming took 4 bases from V and 3 from J, leaving 12 bases between them. The CDR3 runs to 14 residues.

This clone came up once. One end of the junction varies from germline; a read error may be responsible. The rearrangement links TRBV7-9 to TRBJ2-7; D is ambiguous. The germline gives CDR1 SEHNR, CDR2 FQNEAQ (reference sequence). The CDR3 extends over 14 amino acids. The CDR3 sequence is CASSLELETYEQYF. Here the CDR3 DNA reads TGCGCCAGCAGCTTGGAGCTAGAGACCTACGAGCAGTACTTC. Based on the CDR3 plus reference TRBV7-9 and TRBJ2-7, the full variable domain is DTGVSQNPRHKITKRGQNVTFRCDPISEHNRLYWYRQTLGQGPEFLTYFQNEAQLEKSRLLSDRFSAERPKGSFSTLEIQRTEQGDSAMYLCASSLELETYEQYFGPGTRLTVT.

This sequence joins TRBV5-6 and TRBJ1-6, with D possibly TRBD1 on 6 matching bases. CDR3 size: 15 residues. Trimming took 4 bases from V and 8 from J, leaving 16 bases between them. Germline-derived CDR1 and CDR2 are SGHDT and YYEEEE. The CDR3 spells CASSRAGARDSPLHF. The CDR3 bases are TGTGCCAGCAGCCGGGCGGGGGCCAGGGATTCACCCCTCCACTTT. Supplemented by reference TRBV5-6 and TRBJ1-6, the full variable domain reads DAGVTQSPTHLIKTRGQQVTLRCSPKSGHDTVSWYQQALGQGPQFIFQYYEEEERQRGNFPDRFSGHQFPNYSSELNVNALLLGDSALYLCASSRAGARDSPLHFGNGTRLTVT.

Note on this clone: The same CDR3 arises from other DNA sequences in this sample as well. V gene TRBV7-9 combines with J gene TRBJ2-7; D unresolved. The germline V gene encodes CDR1 SEHNR and CDR2 FQNEAQ (reference sequence). The CDR3 has 12 residues. Trimming took 5 bases from V and 0 from J, leaving 5 bases between them. CDR3 residues: CASSPSSYEQYF. In DNA, the CDR3 is TGTGCCAGCAGCCCGAGCTCCTACGAGCAGTACTTC.

The V gene is TRBV7-9, the J gene TRBJ1-6, with D unclear. Germline-derived CDR1 and CDR2 are SEHNR and FQNEAQ (reference sequence). The ends were cut back, 2 bases at V and 9 bases at J, with 11 bases in the middle. There are 14 residues in the CDR3. The CDR3 nucleotides are TGTGCCAGCAGCTTAAAGGGTTTGAGTTCACCCCTCCACTTT. Translating gives CASSLKGLSSPLHF.

This sequence joins TRBV4-2 and TRBJ1-3, with D possibly being TRBD1 (6 bases). Trimming removed 2 bases from V and 0 bases from J, with 14 bases in between. The germline V gene encodes CDR1 LGHNA and CDR2 YNFKEQ. The CDR3 loop spans 17 amino acids. The CDR3 DNA sequence: TGTGCCAGCAGCCAAAGACAGGTGCAAAACTCTGGAAACACCATATATTTT. It is translated as CASSQRQVQNSGNTIYF.

The table lists this clone with a count of one. J is TRBJ1-2 and V is TRBV19; D perhaps matches TRBD1 (5 bases). This CDR3 spans 14 amino acids. V lost 3 bases to trimming and J lost 7 bases, with 15 bases between them. The V gene's germline CDR1 is LNHDA and CDR2 SQIVND (reference sequence). The DNA for the CDR3 is TGTGCCAGTAGTATTAGGGGAAGTGATGGTGGCTACACCTTC. Translation gives CASSIRGSDGGYTF.

The chain uses TRBV7-2 and TRBJ1-1, with TRBD1 matching over 10 bases. V trimming: 2 bases; J trimming: 0 bases; junction bases outside the gene matches: 9. The CDR3 extends over 18 amino acids. Germline loops: CDR1 SGHTA, CDR2 FQGNSA. The chain's CDR3 is CASSLFPRTGGMNTEAFF. As DNA, the CDR3 is TGTGCCAGCAGCTTATTTCCCAGGACAGGGGGGATGAACACTGAAGCTTTCTTT.

The rearrangement links TRBV27 to TRBJ2-3, with 15 bases aligning to TRBD2. The CDR3 spans 19 residues. With V trimmed by 4 bases and J by 5 bases, 13 bases remained unmatched. CDR1 is MNHEY, CDR2 SMNVEV, per germline (reference sequence). The CDR3 loop reads CASSSPTGTSGRRRDTQYF. The CDR3 DNA follows: TGTGCCAGCAGTTCTCCAACCGGGACTAGCGGGAGGAGGAGAGATACGCAGTATTTT.

The rearrangement links TRBV5-4 to TRBJ2-7, with 7 nucleotides matching TRBD2. V shed 0 bases, J shed 2 bases, and the junction held 5 bases outside the gene matches. CDR1 and CDR2 (germline): SGHNT, YYREEE (reference sequence). The CDR3 is 15 residues long. The CDR3 nucleotides are TGTGCCAGCAGCTTGGGGAGACTAGCCCCCTACGAGCAGTACTTC. This gives the protein CASSLGRLAPYEQYF.

The J gene is TRBJ2-3, the V gene TRBV19; 7 nucleotides align to TRBD2. This CDR3 has 14 residues. V shed 5 bases, J shed 1 base, and the junction held 3 bases outside the gene matches. CDR1 LNHDA and CDR2 SQIVND come from the germline V gene (reference sequence). CDR3 coding DNA: TGTGCCAGTAGTCCCGCGGGAGGCACAGATACGCAGTATTTT. Residues: CASSPAGGTDTQYF.

The V and J genes are TRBV13 and TRBJ2-3, with D perhaps TRBD2 (7 bases). Looked up from germline, CDR1 is PRHDT and CDR2 is FYEKMQ (reference sequence). Trimming cost V 5 bases and J 6 bases, with 15 bases left between them. The CDR3 is 14 residues long. CDR3 coding DNA: TGTGCCAGCAGCCTCGGTCGGGGGGCTGATACGCAGTATTTT. Translating it yields CASSLGRGADTQYF.

This clone appeared once. V is TRBV18 and J is TRBJ2-3; D ambiguous. This CDR3 comprises 15 residues. Looked up from germline, CDR1 is KGHSH and CDR2 is LQKENI. The V end lost 6 bases, the J end lost 0 bases, and 13 bases lay between the germline ends. The CDR3 spells CASSPFAGSTDTQYF. The DNA for the CDR3 is TGTGCCAGCTCTCCCTTTGCCGGTAGCACAGATACGCAGTATTTT. The variable domain in full, completed from reference TRBV18 and TRBJ2-3, reads NAGVMQNPRHLVRRRGQEARLRCSPMKGHSHVYWYRQLPEEGLKFMVYLQKENIIDESGMPKERFSAEFPKEGPSILRIQQVVRGDSAAYFCASSPFAGSTDTQYFGPGTRLTVL.

The chain has TRBV5-6 and TRBJ2-1; TRBD2 matches at 9 bases. Trimming took 1 base from V and 2 from J; bases not matched to a gene: 4. CDR1 is SGHDT and CDR2 is YYEEEE in the germline V gene. There are 16 residues in the CDR3. The CDR3 is CASSLYGGRAYNEQFF. In DNA, the CDR3 is TGTGCCAGCAGCTTGTATGGCGGGAGGGCCTACAATGAGCAGTTCTTC.

V is TRBV6-5 and J is TRBJ2-3; 7 nucleotides line up with TRBD2. The V segment lost 0 bases and the J segment 4 bases; nucleotides outside the gene matches: 4. The CDR3 contains 15 residues. In germline, CDR1 is MNHEY, CDR2 SVGAGI. CDR3 nucleotides: TGTGCCAGCAGTTACTCTGGGAGGGCCCCAGATACGCAGTATTTT. Its translation: CASSYSGRAPDTQYF.

The rearrangement links TRBV6-5 to TRBJ2-2; the match to TRBD2 covers 9 bases. Germline V lookup: CDR1 MNHEY, CDR2 SVGAGI. This CDR3 has 14 residues. J lost 5 bases, V lost 6 bases, and 4 bases had no gene match. The CDR3 DNA reads as TGTGCCAGCAGCTCGGGACTAGCAACCGGGGAGCTGTTTTTT. Amino acids: CASSSGLATGELFF.

A single count supports this clone. V and J are TRBV5-6 and TRBJ2-7, with no clear D. The V end lost 1 base, the J end lost 3 bases, and 8 bases lay between the germline ends. Per the germline V gene, CDR1 is SGHDT and CDR2 is YYEEEE. There are 13 residues in the CDR3. The CDR3 region is CASSLFRDYEQYF. CDR3 DNA: TGTGCCAGCAGCTTGTTTAGGGACTACGAGCAGTACTTC.

In this sample, this clone turned up a few times. V is TRBV6-1 and J is TRBJ1-3; no clear D gene. Germline V lookup: CDR1 MNHNS, CDR2 SASEGT. The V end lost 8 bases, the J end lost 0 bases, and 8 bases lay between the germline ends. The CDR3 length is 13 residues. Here the CDR3 DNA reads TGTGCCAGCGCAATTAACTCTGGAAACACCATATATTTT. Protein product: CASAINSGNTIYF.

The V call is TRBV6-1, the J call TRBJ2-7, with D possibly being TRBD1 (6 bases). V lost 4 bases and J 4 bases, leaving 14 bases between the germline ends. CDR3 length: 14 residues. Germline CDR1 MNHNS, CDR2 SASEGT. For the CDR3, the DNA is TGTGCCAGCAGTGTTATGACAGGTCCGTACGAGCAGTACTTC. This codes for CASSVMTGPYEQYF.

This chain uses TRBV27 with TRBJ1-3, with D perhaps TRBD1 (5 bases). The CDR3 runs 17 residues. Germline loops: CDR1 MNHEY, CDR2 SMNVEV (reference sequence). The germline V and J ends were trimmed by 5 bases and 0 bases, with 17 bases remaining between them. The DNA of the CDR3 is TGTGCCAGCAGTCCCGGGGCTCCATTATACTCTGGAAACACCATATATTTT. Translation: CASSPGAPLYSGNTIYF.

V and J are TRBV7-9 and TRBJ2-3, with TRBD2 matching 11 bases. The CDR3 loop spans 16 amino acids. From germline, CDR1 is SEHNR and CDR2 FQNEAQ (reference sequence). V lost 0 bases to trimming and J lost 4 bases; unmatched junction nucleotides: 3. CDR3 bases: TGTGCCAGCAGCTTAGCACTAGCGGGAGACTCAGATACGCAGTATTTT. Residues: CASSLALAGDSDTQYF.

This chain uses TRBV19 with TRBJ1-2; 7 bases agree with TRBD1. Germline-derived CDR1 and CDR2 are LNHDA and SQIVND (reference sequence). Germline trimming cut 5 bases from V and 7 bases from J; bases unmatched to any gene: 10. This CDR3 is 14 amino acids long. The CDR3 here is CASSLGQSSFGYTF. CDR3 DNA sequence: TGTGCCAGTAGTTTGGGACAGAGCTCCTTTGGCTACACCTTC. The variable domain in full, completed from reference TRBV19 and TRBJ1-2, reads DGGITQSPKYLFRKEGQNVTLSCEQNLNHDAMYWYRQDPGQGLRLIYYSQIVNDFQKGDIAEGYSVSREKKESFPLTVTSAQKNPTAFYLCASSLGQSSFGYTFGSGTRLTVV.